This T cell receptor beta chain was observed in a study of T cell repertoires in cytomegalovirus infection. Study information: CMV infection plus the matching HLA type was flagged by public TCR beta signatures.

TCRdb re-called the reads with MiXCR, one entry per CDR3 protein. The top ten hold 10% to 15% of the sample, which has about 770,000 distinct CDR3 sequences, about 29% seen once. Trimming took 5 bases from V and 5 from J; bases not matched to a gene: 6. Germline V gene sequence: CDR1 SNHLY, CDR2 FYNNEI. This CDR3 is 13 amino acids long. Findings and limits, study-wide: CMV-specific TCR beta clonotypes restricted by HLA-C were the ones dominating the ex vivo response.

Notes on this clonotype: The antigen remains unidentified.

Sample: cultured CD8+ T cells from PBMCs, taken from culture after CMV antigen stimulation. The TCR comes from a human donor in good health (CMV status not recorded). Some clones in this sample may be carry-over from other donors' samples. The chain couples TRBV2 to TRBJ2-7; TRBD1 matches at 7 bases. This chain's CDR3 is CASSWDSPNEQYF. The CDR3 nucleotides read TGTGCCAGCAGTTGGGACAGCCCCAACGAGCAGTACTTC.